This is a list of T cell receptor beta chains from one sample in a study of blood T cells in healthy people across ages. TCRdb independently ran MiXCR on the 5' RACE reads; one entry per CDR3 protein. The sample lists roughly 1,800,000 distinct CDR3 sequences, around half occurring once. Sequenced material: blood. The receptors were gathered from a woman in her thirties or forties in good health. Each CDR3 is given with its conserved first and last residue. The D gene is left open where the match is weak. Rows give clone size only sometimes, using once, few, many, or a class for an expanded clone.

D: .; J: TRBJ2-2; V: TRBV6-5; size: .; DNA: TGTGCCAGCAGACCACCTTATAACACCGGGGAGCTGTTTTTT; CDR3: CASRPPYNTGELFF
D: .; J: TRBJ2-7; V: TRBV6-2/TRBV6-3; size: few; DNA: TGTGCCAGCAGTTACATCAGGGAAGCCAACGAGCAGTACTTC; CDR3: CASSYIREANEQYF
D: .; J: TRBJ2-5; V: TRBV11-1; size: few; DNA: TGTGCCAGCAGCTTTGAGCGGCAGGAGGAGACCCAGTACTTC; CDR3: CASSFERQEETQYF
D: .; J: TRBJ1-4; V: TRBV6-5; size: .; DNA: TGTGCCAGCGGAGTCTGGGGCGCCGATGAAAAACTGTTTTTT; CDR3: CASGVWGADEKLFF
D: .; J: TRBJ2-3; V: TRBV4-3; size: few; DNA: TGCGCCAGCAGCCTGGGGGGGGCTCTTGGCACAGATACGCAGTATTTT; CDR3: CASSLGGALGTDTQYF
D: .; J: TRBJ2-7; V: TRBV28; size: .; DNA: TGTGCCAGCAGTCCCCAAGGGCCATACTACGAGCAGTACTTC; CDR3: CASSPQGPYYEQYF
D: .; J: TRBJ2-2; V: TRBV29-1; size: .; DNA: TGCAGCGTTGACGGGACGGCGGGGGAGCTGTTTTTT; CDR3: CSVDGTAGELFF
D: .; J: TRBJ1-2; V: TRBV29-1; size: .; DNA: TGCAGCGTTGACGGAGTCTATGGCTACACCTTC; CDR3: CSVDGVYGYTF
D: TRBD2; J: TRBJ2-5; V: TRBV28; size: .; DNA: TGTGCCAGCAGTCCCGGTCGACTAGCGGGGGTGCAAGAGACCCAGTACTTC; CDR3: CASSPGRLAGVQETQYF
D: .; J: TRBJ2-5; V: TRBV7-9; size: .; DNA: TGTGCCAGCAGTCATTGGTCGGGCTATTCCTACAATGAGCAGTACTTC; CDR3: CASSHWSGYSYNEQYF
D: .; J: TRBJ2-2; V: TRBV7-3; size: .; DNA: TGTGCCAGCAGCCCAGGGGGGGCCGGGGAGCTGTTTTTT; CDR3: CASSPGGAGELFF
D: .; J: TRBJ1-1; V: TRBV20-1; size: .; DNA: TGCAGTGCTAGAGGGGCCGACAAGTGGGGAACTGAAGCTTTCTTT; CDR3: CSARGADKWGTEAFF
D: .; J: TRBJ2-5; V: TRBV28; size: .; DNA: TGTGCCAGCAGTGCGGGATCTCCGAGGGAGACCCAGTACTTC; CDR3: CASSAGSPRETQYF
D: TRBD1; J: TRBJ2-4; V: TRBV5-5; size: .; DNA: TGTGCCAGCAGCTTTCCCGGGACAGGGTTAAACATTCAGTACTTC; CDR3: CASSFPGTGLNIQYF
D: .; J: TRBJ2-3; V: TRBV7-2; size: many; DNA: TGTGCCAGCAGCTTAGCCCCGACAGTGACAGATACGCAGTATTTT; CDR3: CASSLAPTVTDTQYF
D: .; J: TRBJ2-1; V: TRBV7-9; size: .; DNA: TGTGCCAGCAGCTTAGTAATCTATGAGCAGTTCTTC; CDR3: CASSLVIYEQFF
D: .; J: TRBJ2-7; V: TRBV20-1; size: .; DNA: TGCAGTGCTAGGAGGTCAGACCTGAGCTCCTACGAGCAGTACTTC; CDR3: CSARRSDLSSYEQYF
D: .; J: TRBJ1-2; V: TRBV7-2; size: once; DNA: TGTGCCAGCAGCCAGCATATGGGCTATGGCTGCACCTTC; CDR3: CASSQHMGYGCTF
D: TRBD1; J: TRBJ2-3; V: TRBV13; size: .; DNA: TGTGCCAGCAGCTTAATGGGACAGGGGGTCCCAAGCACAGATACGCAGTATTTT; CDR3: CASSLMGQGVPSTDTQYF
D: TRBD2; J: TRBJ2-3; V: TRBV10-3; size: few; DNA: TGTGCCATCAGCTCACGCATAGCGGGAAGCACAGATACGCAGTATTTT; CDR3: CAISSRIAGSTDTQYF
D: TRBD1; J: TRBJ2-7; V: TRBV6-1; size: once; DNA: TGTGCCAGCTACGATTCTGGGACAGGGGCTCCCGAGCAGTACTTC; CDR3: CASYDSGTGAPEQYF
D: .; J: TRBJ1-1; V: TRBV3-1; size: .; DNA: TGTGCCAGCAGCCAACATGACGGGAACACTGAAGCTTTCTTT; CDR3: CASSQHDGNTEAFF
D: TRBD2; J: TRBJ2-7; V: TRBV6-5; size: .; DNA: TGTGCCAGCGCCCCTTCAGCGGGGGAAACCTACAATGAGCAGTACTTC; CDR3: CASAPSAGETYNEQYF
D: .; J: TRBJ2-3; V: TRBV29-1; size: .; DNA: TGCAGCGTTGGGGCCACAGGTGCAAGCACAGATACGCAGTATTTT; CDR3: CSVGATGASTDTQYF
D: .; J: TRBJ2-5; V: TRBV6-2/TRBV6-3; size: .; DNA: TGTGCCATCCAGGAAGGAGGGGGGGCTCGGGAGACCCAGTACTTC; CDR3: CAIQEGGGARETQYF
D: .; J: TRBJ2-3; V: TRBV11-3; size: many; DNA: TGTGCCAGCAGCTTAGCTGGGCGCGCCGATACGCAGTATTTT; CDR3: CASSLAGRADTQYF
D: TRBD1; J: TRBJ2-3; V: TRBV6-5; size: .; DNA: TGTGCCAGCAGTTACCGACAGGGGAAAGATACGCAGTATTTT; CDR3: CASSYRQGKDTQYF
D: .; J: TRBJ2-5; V: TRBV7-2; size: few; DNA: TGTGCCAGCAGCGAGCGGGCGCGAGGGGCCATAGGGACCCAGTACTTC; CDR3: CASSERARGAIGTQYF
D: TRBD1; J: TRBJ2-7; V: TRBV15; size: .; DNA: TGTGCCACCAGCGGGACAGGGACCCGTTACGAGCAGTACTTC; CDR3: CATSGTGTRYEQYF
D: TRBD1; J: TRBJ2-5; V: TRBV5-1; size: .; DNA: TGCGCCAGCAGCCCACATCCGACAGGGCAAGAGACCCAGTACTTC; CDR3: CASSPHPTGQETQYF
D: .; J: TRBJ2-4; V: TRBV20-1; size: .; DNA: TGCAGTGCTAGAATGGTAGCCAAAAACATTCAGTACTTC; CDR3: CSARMVAKNIQYF
D: TRBD1; J: TRBJ1-6; V: TRBV9; size: .; DNA: TGTGCCAGCAGCGCCACAGGGGCCAATTCACCCCTCCACTTT; CDR3: CASSATGANSPLHF
D: TRBD2; J: TRBJ2-5; V: TRBV6-5; size: .; DNA: TGTGCCAGCAGGCAGACTAGCGGGGTCGAGGAGACCCAGTACTTC; CDR3: CASRQTSGVEETQYF
D: .; J: TRBJ2-7; V: TRBV4-2; size: few; DNA: TGTGCCAGCAGCCAAGATCACACTAGCTCCTACGAGCAGTACTTC; CDR3: CASSQDHTSSYEQYF
D: .; J: TRBJ1-5; V: TRBV4-2; size: .; DNA: TGTGCCAGCAGCCAAGATTTAGCAAGCAATCAGCCCCAGCATTTT; CDR3: CASSQDLASNQPQHF
D: TRBD1; J: TRBJ2-4; V: TRBV6-2/TRBV6-3; size: few; DNA: TGTGCCAGCAGTCCACCCAGACAGGGGGCTGAGCAGTACTTC; CDR3: CASSPPRQGAEQYF
D: .; J: TRBJ1-1; V: TRBV20-1; size: .; DNA: TGCAGTGCACAGGGCGAGGTATTGAACACTGAAGCTTTCTTT; CDR3: CSAQGEVLNTEAFF
D: .; J: TRBJ1-1; V: TRBV4-3; size: once; DNA: TGCGCCAGCAGCCAAGGCGGTGGGGCTCTGGACACTGAAGCTTTCTTT; CDR3: CASSQGGGALDTEAFF
D: .; J: TRBJ1-1; V: TRBV6-5; size: .; DNA: TGTGCCAGCGCGAAGGGGGGGAACACTGAAGCTTTCTTT; CDR3: CASAKGGNTEAFF
D: .; J: TRBJ1-2; V: TRBV20-1; size: .; DNA: TGCAGTGCCAATAGTCAATCGAGGGGCTACACCTTC; CDR3: CSANSQSRGYTF
D: TRBD1; J: TRBJ2-1; V: TRBV5-8; size: .; DNA: TGTGCCTCCGAACGGGACAGGGTTCAAAATGAGCAGTTCTTC; CDR3: CASERDRVQNEQFF
D: .; J: TRBJ2-7; V: TRBV5-1; size: .; DNA: TGCGCCAGCAGCTTGGGTGCCTACGGTGAGCAGTACTTC; CDR3: CASSLGAYGEQYF
D: TRBD1; J: TRBJ1-2; V: TRBV4-1; size: few; DNA: TGCGCCAGCAGCCAAGTAGGGGGCGGTGATTCTACTGGCTATGGCTACACCTTC; CDR3: CASSQVGGGDSTGYGYTF
D: TRBD2; J: TRBJ2-1; V: TRBV4-2; size: few; DNA: TGTGCCAGCAGCCGACTAGCGGGGGGGCAAAATGAGCAGTTCTTC; CDR3: CASSRLAGGQNEQFF
D: .; J: TRBJ2-7; V: TRBV6-2/TRBV6-3; size: .; DNA: TGTGCCAGCATCCCTCACCCAGCCATCTCCTACGAGCAGTACTTC; CDR3: CASIPHPAISYEQYF
D: .; J: TRBJ2-4; V: TRBV14; size: .; DNA: TGTGCCAGCAGCGCAGCCTGGGGGACATACATTCAGTACTTC; CDR3: CASSAAWGTYIQYF
D: .; J: TRBJ1-1; V: TRBV28; size: .; DNA: TGTGCCAGCAGTTTAGAGTGGTCAGAAGAAGCTTTCTTT; CDR3: CASSLEWSEEAFF
D: TRBD2; J: TRBJ2-5; V: TRBV27; size: .; DNA: TGTGCCAGCAGCGGGAGACTAGCGGGGGGATACAGGACCCAGTACTTC; CDR3: CASSGRLAGGYRTQYF
D: TRBD2; J: TRBJ2-3; V: TRBV20-1; size: once; DNA: TGCAGTGCTTCTGCCGTGGGGCGGGGGGGAGATACGCAGTATTTT; CDR3: CSASAVGRGGDTQYF
D: .; J: TRBJ2-7; V: TRBV7-2; size: many; DNA: TGTGCCAGCAGCTTGGGCAACTCCTACGAGCAGTACTTC; CDR3: CASSLGNSYEQYF
D: TRBD1; J: TRBJ1-2; V: TRBV4-3; size: many; DNA: TGCGCCAGCAGCCAAGGGGACAGGGACTATGGCTACACCTTC; CDR3: CASSQGDRDYGYTF
D: .; J: TRBJ2-1; V: TRBV20-1; size: .; DNA: TGCAGTGCTAGAGTGGTACCTAACTCCTACAATGAGCAGTTCTTC; CDR3: CSARVVPNSYNEQFF
D: .; J: TRBJ1-2; V: TRBV7-2; size: .; DNA: TGTGCCAGCAGTCCTCCGGGGGCCCGTGGCTACACCTTC; CDR3: CASSPPGARGYTF
D: TRBD1; J: TRBJ2-1; V: TRBV2; size: .; DNA: TGTGCCAGCAGTGCACAGGGGAATGGGGCCTACAATGAGCAGTTCTTC; CDR3: CASSAQGNGAYNEQFF
D: .; J: TRBJ2-7; V: TRBV7-2; size: few; DNA: TGTGCCAGCGCCAGAGGGCTAGACTACGAGCAGTACTTC; CDR3: CASARGLDYEQYF
D: .; J: TRBJ2-3; V: TRBV20-1; size: .; DNA: TGCAGTGCTCCCCCGGACGTCCTTCGCACAGATACGCAGTATTTT; CDR3: CSAPPDVLRTDTQYF
D: .; J: TRBJ2-7; V: TRBV29-1; size: .; DNA: TGCAGCGTTGAAAGTATCGCCCTTGGCGAGCAGTACTTC; CDR3: CSVESIALGEQYF